This TCR beta chain was found in a study of PD-1 blockade in classical Hodgkin lymphoma. Patients all relapsed after autologous stem cell transplantation, and there was variation in brentuximab vedotin exposure. Method: immunoSEQ multiplex PCR; TCRdb's copy keeps in-frame clones and lacks some. The table shows 50,000 to 85,000 clones, with 60% to 80% occurring only once. The CDR3 totals 12 residues. V was pared by 1 base and J by 11 bases, with 14 bases between. Per germline, CDR1 GTSNPN and CDR2 SVGIG (reference sequence). Sample: peripheral blood mononuclear cells (PBMCs), taken before the second cycle of nivolumab. J is TRBJ1-1 and V is TRBV30; tentatively, D is TRBD1 (6 bases). The clonotype comes from a human donor with classical Hodgkin lymphoma. CDR3 region: CAWSGTGRQAFF. CDR3 bases: TGTGCCTGGAGTGGTACAGGGAGGCAGGCTTTCTTT. Supplemented by reference TRBV30 and TRBJ1-1, the full variable domain reads SQTIHQWPATLVQPVGSPLSLECTVEGTSNPNLYWYRQAAGRGLQLLFYSVGIGQISSEVPQNLSASRPQDRQFILSSKKLLLSDSGFYLCAWSGTGRQAFFGQGTRLTVV.